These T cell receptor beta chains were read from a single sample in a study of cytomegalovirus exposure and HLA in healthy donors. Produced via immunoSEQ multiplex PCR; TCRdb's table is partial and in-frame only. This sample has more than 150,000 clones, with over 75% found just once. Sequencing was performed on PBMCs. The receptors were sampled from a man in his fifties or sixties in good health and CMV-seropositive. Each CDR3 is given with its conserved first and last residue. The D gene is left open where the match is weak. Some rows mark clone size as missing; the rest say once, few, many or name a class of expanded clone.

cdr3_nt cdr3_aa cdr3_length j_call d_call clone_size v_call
TGTGCCACCAGCAGAGATTTGACCTTTAGAGGGTATAGCAATCAGCCCCAGCATTTT CATSRDLTFRGYSNQPQHF 19 TRBJ1-5 . . TRBV15
TGCGCCAGCGGCCCGCAGGGGGCGAGCTCCTACAATGAGCAGTTCTTC CASGPQGASSYNEQFF 16 TRBJ2-1 TRBD1 . TRBV5-1
TGTGCCAGCAGTGGACAGGGGGCATTTAACACCGGGGAGCTGTTTTTT CASSGQGAFNTGELFF 16 TRBJ2-2 TRBD1 . TRBV9
TGTGCCAGCAGTGGGACAGGGAATGAAAAACTGTTTTTT CASSGTGNEKLFF 13 TRBJ1-4 TRBD1 . TRBV25-1
TGTGCCAGCGGCAAATCGAACACCGGGGAGCTGTTTTTT CASGKSNTGELFF 13 TRBJ2-2 . . TRBV7-8
TGCGCCAGCAGCTCCGGGACAGGAACTCAAGGCTACACCTTC CASSSGTGTQGYTF 14 TRBJ1-2 TRBD1 . TRBV7-2
TGCGCCAGCAGCCAAGTGTCGGGGGTGGACACTGAAGCTTTCTTT CASSQVSGVDTEAFF 15 TRBJ1-1 . . TRBV4-1
TGTGCCAGCAGCTGGACAGGGCCAGACACTGAAGCTTTCTTT CASSWTGPDTEAFF 14 TRBJ1-1 TRBD1 . TRBV6-1
TGCGCCAGCAGCTTTTCGATAGCGGGGGACCCCTACGAGCAGTACTTC CASSFSIAGDPYEQYF 16 TRBJ2-7 TRBD2 . TRBV5-1
TGTGCCAGCAGTTTAGTTCGGGAAAGCTCCTACGAGCAGTACTTC CASSLVRESSYEQYF 15 TRBJ2-7 . . TRBV27
TGTGCCAGCAGACCACCTCGGGATTCACCCCTCCACTTT CASRPPRDSPLHF 13 TRBJ1-6 . . TRBV27
TGCGCCAGCAGCCTCCTACCTGGGGGGGGGCCGTTGGAGACCCAGTACTTC CASSLLPGGGPLETQYF 17 TRBJ2-5 . . TRBV4-1
TGCGCCAGCAGCCAGGGCAAACAGGGGGCGGCTGGCTACACCTTC CASSQGKQGAAGYTF 15 TRBJ1-2 TRBD1 . TRBV4-1
TGTGCCAGCAGTTTACAGGGGGCGGCTAACTATGGCTACACCTTC CASSLQGAANYGYTF 15 TRBJ1-2 TRBD1 once TRBV28
TGCGCCAGCAGCCTACGGACAGTTGACTATGGCTACACCTTC CASSLRTVDYGYTF 14 TRBJ1-2 . . TRBV5-1
TGCAGCGTTCTCAGACAGGGTGAGACCCAGTACTTC CSVLRQGETQYF 12 TRBJ2-5 TRBD1 . TRBV29-1
TGTGCCAGCAGCCCCGGAGACCTGATGGGCACCATATATTTT CASSPGDLMGTIYF 14 TRBJ1-3 . few TRBV7-7
TGTGCCATCACCCGGACAGCCACCGAGACCCAGTACTTC CAITRTATETQYF 13 TRBJ2-5 . . TRBV10-3
TGTGCCAGCAGCAACGGGACAGGGACAGAGACCCAGTACTTC CASSNGTGTETQYF 14 TRBJ2-5 . few TRBV21-1
TGTGCCAGTAGTATTGGCCGGGGACAAGAGACCCAGTACTTC CASSIGRGQETQYF 14 TRBJ2-5 . few TRBV19
TGTGCCAGCAGCGTACCGGGACAGGGTTTAGGTACGGGTCAGCCCCAGCATTTT CASSVPGQGLGTGQPQHF 18 TRBJ1-5 TRBD1 few TRBV28
TGTGCCAGCAGCTTACCTGGAGTTCGGGGCACCGGGGAGCTGTTTTTT CASSLPGVRGTGELFF 16 TRBJ2-2 . . TRBV7-2
TGTGCCAGCAGGGCGACAGGAGTGGGGGCCCAGTACTTC CASRATGVGAQYF 13 TRBJ2-5 . . TRBV2
TGTGCTAGTAGGGACAGGGACCAAGAGACCCAGTACTTC CASRDRDQETQYF 13 TRBJ2-5 TRBD1 . TRBV12-5
TGCAGCGTAGGCGGGGGGGCCGCAGATACGCAGTATTTT CSVGGGAADTQYF 13 TRBJ2-3 TRBD2 . TRBV29-1
TGTGCCAGCAGCTTAGGACAGGGGATTTCGGGGAACACTGAAGCTTTCTTT CASSLGQGISGNTEAFF 17 TRBJ1-1 TRBD1 . TRBV4-2
TGCGCCAGCAGCCCACTGAGGGTTGGGACTAGCTTCCACGAGCAGTACTTC CASSPLRVGTSFHEQYF 17 TRBJ2-7 TRBD2 . TRBV5-1
TGTGCCAGCAGCCCAGACAGGGTCTGGGAGACCCAGTACTTC CASSPDRVWETQYF 14 TRBJ2-5 TRBD1 . TRBV7-6
TGTGCCAGCAGTTACAGCAATAGTAACACTGAAGCTTTCTTT CASSYSNSNTEAFF 14 TRBJ1-1 . few TRBV6-6
TGTGCCAGCAGCCCCCGTGGGACAGGGAGCACTGAAGCTTTCTTT CASSPRGTGSTEAFF 15 TRBJ1-1 TRBD1 . TRBV7-9
TGCAGCGCCGGACACGGAGCTTCCTACGAGCAGTACTTC CSAGHGASYEQYF 13 TRBJ2-7 . . TRBV29-1
TGTGCCAGCAGCCCTAGCTCCGGGTTCACTGAAGCTTTCTTT CASSPSSGFTEAFF 14 TRBJ1-1 . . TRBV7-9
TGTGCCAGCAGCTTAGGGAATTCAGGGGGAGCTTTCTTT CASSLGNSGGAFF 13 TRBJ1-1 TRBD1 once TRBV11-2
TGTGCCAGCAGCTTAACAGTCGGGGGGGGCACAGATACGCAGTATTTT CASSLTVGGGTDTQYF 16 TRBJ2-3 TRBD2 . TRBV7-2
TGTGCCAGCCAAACAGGGAACACTGAAGCTTTCTTT CASQTGNTEAFF 12 TRBJ1-1 . . TRBV18
TGTGCCTGGAGGAGGGACAGTGTTTATGGCTACACCTTC CAWRRDSVYGYTF 13 TRBJ1-2 TRBD1 once TRBV30
TGTGCCAGCAGCCCCTGGGCACAGCAAGAGACCCAGTACTTC CASSPWAQQETQYF 14 TRBJ2-5 . . TRBV4-2
TGTGCCAGCAGCTTACCGGGACAGGGGCAAGAGACCCAGTACTTC CASSLPGQGQETQYF 15 TRBJ2-5 TRBD1 . TRBV7-2
TGTGCCAGCTCACCAAATGGACAGGGAGGTGGGTCACCCCTCCACTTT CASSPNGQGGGSPLHF 16 TRBJ1-6 TRBD1 . TRBV18
TGTGCCAGCAGTCCCGGGACAGGGTACGAGCAGTACTTC CASSPGTGYEQYF 13 TRBJ2-7 TRBD1 once TRBV11-3
TGCAGCGTTGAGGACGGGGTCCACACTGAAGCTTTCTTT CSVEDGVHTEAFF 13 TRBJ1-1 . . TRBV29-1
TGCGCCAGCAGCTCCAGCGCGGGACTAGCGGGGGGGCCGGGTACCGGGGAGCTGTTTTTT CASSSSAGLAGGPGTGELFF 20 TRBJ2-2 TRBD2 . TRBV5-1
TGTGCCAGTAGTGGGACAGGGGGCTATGGCTACACCTTC CASSGTGGYGYTF 13 TRBJ1-2 TRBD1 . TRBV19
TGTGCCAGCAGTGAGTCAGGGGGCTACGGCTACACCTTC CASSESGGYGYTF 13 TRBJ1-2 TRBD1 . TRBV6-1
TGCAGTGCTAGTTGGGGCCACGAGCAGTACTTC CSASWGHEQYF 11 TRBJ2-7 . . TRBV20-1
TGTGCCAGCAGTTTGTCCGACCGGGACAGGACAGATACGCAGTATTTT CASSLSDRDRTDTQYF 16 TRBJ2-3 TRBD1 . TRBV27
TGTGCCAGCAGCTCTGACAGCCTCAAAGATACGCAGTATTTT CASSSDSLKDTQYF 14 TRBJ2-3 . few TRBV5-4
TGTGCCAGCAGTTTGGGGCTGAACTATGGCTACACCTTC CASSLGLNYGYTF 13 TRBJ1-2 . . TRBV28
TGTGCTCCGGGGGTGGGGAGGGATCAGCCCCAGCATTTT CAPGVGRDQPQHF 13 TRBJ1-5 . . TRBV28
TGCGCCAGCAGCCAAGCCCTTAGCTATGGCTACACCTTC CASSQALSYGYTF 13 TRBJ1-2 . . TRBV4-1
TGTGCCAGCAGCATTACACGGGGGAACATTAATACGCAGTATTTT CASSITRGNINTQYF 15 TRBJ2-3 . . TRBV5-6
TGCAGCGTTGAAGACCGAGGGACTTACGAGCAGTACTTC CSVEDRGTYEQYF 13 TRBJ2-7 . . TRBV29-1
TGCAGCGTTCCGAGGGGGGGGCAAAACTATGGCTACACCTTC CSVPRGGQNYGYTF 14 TRBJ1-2 . . TRBV29-1
TGTGCCAGCAGCCCTAGCGGGGCGTACAATGAGCAGTTCTTC CASSPSGAYNEQFF 14 TRBJ2-1 TRBD2 once TRBV27
TGTGCCAGCAGTTCGGGGACATTGTATTCACCCCTCCACTTT CASSSGTLYSPLHF 14 TRBJ1-6 . . TRBV6-5